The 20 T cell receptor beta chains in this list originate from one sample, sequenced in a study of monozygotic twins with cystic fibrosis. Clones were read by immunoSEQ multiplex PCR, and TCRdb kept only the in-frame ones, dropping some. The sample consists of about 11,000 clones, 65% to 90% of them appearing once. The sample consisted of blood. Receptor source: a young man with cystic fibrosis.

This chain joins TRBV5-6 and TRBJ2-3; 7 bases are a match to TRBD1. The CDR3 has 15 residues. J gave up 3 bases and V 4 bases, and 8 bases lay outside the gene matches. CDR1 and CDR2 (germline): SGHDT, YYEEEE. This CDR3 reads CASSLDRVGTDTQYF. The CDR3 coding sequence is TGTGCCAGCAGCCTCGACAGGGTCGGGACAGATACGCAGTATTTT.

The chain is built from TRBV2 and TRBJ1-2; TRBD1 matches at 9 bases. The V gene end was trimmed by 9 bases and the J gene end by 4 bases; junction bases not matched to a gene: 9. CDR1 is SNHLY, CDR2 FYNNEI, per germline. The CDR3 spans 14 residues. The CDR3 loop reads CASWTGAGSYGYTF. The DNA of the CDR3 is TGTGCCAGTTGGACAGGGGCTGGGAGCTATGGCTACACCTTC.

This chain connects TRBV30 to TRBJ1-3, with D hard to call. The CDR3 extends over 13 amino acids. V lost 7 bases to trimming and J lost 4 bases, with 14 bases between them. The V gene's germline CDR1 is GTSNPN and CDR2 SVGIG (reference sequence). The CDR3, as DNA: TGTGCCTCAAACGCGGGGATCGGAAACACCATATATTTT. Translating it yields CASNAGIGNTIYF.

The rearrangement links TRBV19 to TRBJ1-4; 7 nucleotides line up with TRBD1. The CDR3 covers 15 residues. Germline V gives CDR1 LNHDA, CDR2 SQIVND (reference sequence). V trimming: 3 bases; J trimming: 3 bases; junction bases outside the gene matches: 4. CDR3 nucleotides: TGTGCCAGTAGTATGAACAGGGGAGCTAATGAAAAACTGTTTTTT. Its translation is CASSMNRGANEKLFF.

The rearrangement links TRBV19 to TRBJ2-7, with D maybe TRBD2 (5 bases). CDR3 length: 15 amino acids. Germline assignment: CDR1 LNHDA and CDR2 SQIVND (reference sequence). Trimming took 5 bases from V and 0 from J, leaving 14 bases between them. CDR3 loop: CASSLRTGSSYEQYF. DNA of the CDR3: TGTGCCAGTAGTCTTAGAACGGGGAGCTCCTACGAGCAGTACTTC.

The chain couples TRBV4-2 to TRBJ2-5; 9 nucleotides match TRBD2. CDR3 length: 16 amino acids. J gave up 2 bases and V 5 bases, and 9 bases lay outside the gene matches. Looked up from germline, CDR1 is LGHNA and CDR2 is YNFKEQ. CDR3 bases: TGTGCCAGCAGCTTAGGTAGCGGGGGATCACAAGAGACCCAGTACTTC. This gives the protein CASSLGSGGSQETQYF.

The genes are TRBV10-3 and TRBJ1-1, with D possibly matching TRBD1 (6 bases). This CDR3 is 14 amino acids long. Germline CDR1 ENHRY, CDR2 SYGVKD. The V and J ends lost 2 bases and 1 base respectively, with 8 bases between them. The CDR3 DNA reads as TGTGCCATCAGTGAGCTGACAGGGAACACTGAAGCTTTCTTT. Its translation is CAISELTGNTEAFF.

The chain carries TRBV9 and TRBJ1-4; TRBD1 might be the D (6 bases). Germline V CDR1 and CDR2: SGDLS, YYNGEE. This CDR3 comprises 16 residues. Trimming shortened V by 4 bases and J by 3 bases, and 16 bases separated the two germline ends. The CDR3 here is CASSPSGGGANEKLFF. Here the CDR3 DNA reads TGTGCCAGCAGCCCGTCGGGGGGCGGGGCTAATGAAAAACTGTTTTTT. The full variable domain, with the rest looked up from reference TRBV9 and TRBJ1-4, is DSGVTQTPKHLITATGQRVTLRCSPRSGDLSVYWYQQSLDQGLQFLIQYYNGEERAKGNILERFSAQQFPDLHSELNLSSLELGDSALYFCASSPSGGGANEKLFFGSGTQLSVL.

The CDR3 bases are TGTGCCAGCAGCTACGTCCAGGGTGCCTACGAGCAGTACTTC. Protein: CASSYVQGAYEQYF. The chain uses TRBV6-5 and TRBJ2-7; D may be TRBD1 (5 bases). There are 14 residues in the CDR3. Trimming shortened V by 6 bases and J by 2 bases, and 14 bases separated the two germline ends. The germline V gene has CDR1 MNHEY and CDR2 SVGAGI.

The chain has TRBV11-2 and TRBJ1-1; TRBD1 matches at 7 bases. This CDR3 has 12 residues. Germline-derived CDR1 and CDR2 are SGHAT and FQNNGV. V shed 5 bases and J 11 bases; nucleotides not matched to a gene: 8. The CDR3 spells CASSDDRVWAFF. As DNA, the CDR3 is TGTGCCAGCAGCGACGACAGGGTCTGGGCTTTCTTT.

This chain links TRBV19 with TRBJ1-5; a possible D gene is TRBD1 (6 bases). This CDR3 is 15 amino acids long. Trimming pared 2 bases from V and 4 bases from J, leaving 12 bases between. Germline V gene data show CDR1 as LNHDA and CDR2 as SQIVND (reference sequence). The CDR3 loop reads CASSIMGGENQPQHF. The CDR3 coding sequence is TGTGCCAGTAGTATAATGGGGGGCGAGAATCAGCCCCAGCATTTT.

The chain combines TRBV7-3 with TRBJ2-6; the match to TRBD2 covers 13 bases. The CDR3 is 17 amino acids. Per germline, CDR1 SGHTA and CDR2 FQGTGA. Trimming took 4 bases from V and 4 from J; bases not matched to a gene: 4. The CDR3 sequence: CASSSTSGGPGANVLTF. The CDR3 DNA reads TGTGCCAGCAGCTCGACTAGCGGGGGGCCAGGGGCCAACGTCCTGACTTTC.

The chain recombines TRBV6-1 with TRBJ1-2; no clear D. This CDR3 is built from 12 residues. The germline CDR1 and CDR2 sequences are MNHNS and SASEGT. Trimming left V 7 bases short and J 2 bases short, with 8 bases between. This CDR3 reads CASTPANYGYTF. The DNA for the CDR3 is TGTGCCAGCACCCCAGCAAACTATGGCTACACCTTC.

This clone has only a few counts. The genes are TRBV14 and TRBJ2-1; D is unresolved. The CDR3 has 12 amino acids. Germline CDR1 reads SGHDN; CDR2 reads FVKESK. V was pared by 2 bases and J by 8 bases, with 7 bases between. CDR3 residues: CASSQPFYEQFF. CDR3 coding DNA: TGTGCCAGCAGCCAACCGTTCTATGAGCAGTTCTTC.

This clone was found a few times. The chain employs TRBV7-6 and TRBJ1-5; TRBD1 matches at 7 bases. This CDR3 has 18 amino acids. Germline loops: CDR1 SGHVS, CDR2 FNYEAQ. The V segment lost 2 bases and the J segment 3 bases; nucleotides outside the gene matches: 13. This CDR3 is CASSLKPPLQGYNQPQHF. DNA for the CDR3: TGTGCCAGCAGCTTAAAACCCCCGCTACAGGGGTACAATCAGCCCCAGCATTTT.

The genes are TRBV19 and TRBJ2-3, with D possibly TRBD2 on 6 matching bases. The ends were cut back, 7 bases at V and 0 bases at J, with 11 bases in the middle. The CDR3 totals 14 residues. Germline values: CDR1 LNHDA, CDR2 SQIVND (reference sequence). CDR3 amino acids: CASKGGISTDTQYF. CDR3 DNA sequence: TGTGCCAGTAAAGGCGGGATTAGCACAGATACGCAGTATTTT.

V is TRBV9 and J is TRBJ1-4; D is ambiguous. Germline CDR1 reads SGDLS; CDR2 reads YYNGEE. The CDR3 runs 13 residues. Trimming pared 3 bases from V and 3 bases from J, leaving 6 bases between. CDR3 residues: CASSAPPNEKLFF. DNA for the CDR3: TGTGCCAGCAGCGCCCCCCCTAATGAAAAACTGTTTTTT. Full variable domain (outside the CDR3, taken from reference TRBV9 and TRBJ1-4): DSGVTQTPKHLITATGQRVTLRCSPRSGDLSVYWYQQSLDQGLQFLIQYYNGEERAKGNILERFSAQQFPDLHSELNLSSLELGDSALYFCASSAPPNEKLFFGSGTQLSVL.

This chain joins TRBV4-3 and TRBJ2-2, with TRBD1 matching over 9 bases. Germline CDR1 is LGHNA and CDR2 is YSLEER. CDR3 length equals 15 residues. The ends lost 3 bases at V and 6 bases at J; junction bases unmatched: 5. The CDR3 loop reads CASSQGRQGAGELFF. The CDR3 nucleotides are TGCGCCAGCAGCCAGGGACGACAGGGGGCCGGGGAGCTGTTTTTT.

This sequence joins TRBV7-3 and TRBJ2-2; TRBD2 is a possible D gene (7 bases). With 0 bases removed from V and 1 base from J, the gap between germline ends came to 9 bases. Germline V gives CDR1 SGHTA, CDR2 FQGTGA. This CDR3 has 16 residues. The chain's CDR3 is CASSLTGGRNTGELFF. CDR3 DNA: TGTGCCAGCAGCTTAACCGGGGGGCGGAACACCGGGGAGCTGTTTTTT.

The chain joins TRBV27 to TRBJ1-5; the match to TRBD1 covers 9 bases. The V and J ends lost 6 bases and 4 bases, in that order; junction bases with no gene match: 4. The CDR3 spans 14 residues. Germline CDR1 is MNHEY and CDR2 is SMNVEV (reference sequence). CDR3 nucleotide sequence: TGTGCCAGCAGGACAGGGGGGAGGAATCAGCCCCAGCATTTT. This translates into CASRTGGRNQPQHF.